This T cell receptor (beta chain) stems from a study of cytomegalovirus exposure and HLA in healthy donors. The study, taken as a whole, reports: The study labeled approximately 150 TCR beta chains cytomegalovirus-associated. CMV antigen specificity of a few CMV-associated chains was confirmed in vitro. Among TCR sequences, most were rare, though some public TCRs appeared in many donors. According to a subsequent analysis, TCR clusters from the first cohort were inclined to appear together in the 120 validation repertoires.

The CDR3 has 13 residues. Germline loops: CDR1 SQVTM, CDR2 ANQGSEA. The V end was cut by 1 base, the J end by 0 bases, with 7 bases between. About this clone itself: As yet, its antigen is unknown.

The table came from immunoSEQ multiplex PCR; TCRdb's copy has only in-frame clones and leaves some out. The sample includes 200,000 to 250,000 clones, over 80% of them seen just once. Sequencing used PBMCs. This clonotype was sampled from a woman under 40 in good health and CMV-seropositive. The chain has TRBV29-1 and TRBJ2-7, with a weak D call TRBD2 (6 bases). The CDR3 DNA is TGCAGCGTTGAAGCGGGAGTCTCCTACGAGCAGTACTTC. Amino acid sequence: CSVEAGVSYEQYF.